A single sample is the source of the 21 T cell receptor beta chains below, sequenced in a study of shared T cell receptors in the human thymus. Clones were read by immunoSEQ multiplex PCR, and TCRdb kept only the in-frame ones, dropping some. The sample carries hundreds of thousands of clones, 80% to 90% recorded once. These data also formed part of another study, on human thymus T cells.

Sequenced sample: thymocytes. The source is a boy under two years old with a congenital heart defect.

V and J are TRBV19 and TRBJ2-2, with 11 bases lining up with TRBD2. Germline V gene data show CDR1 as LNHDA and CDR2 as SQIVND (reference sequence). The CDR3 sequence is 16 residues long. After removal of 8 bases from V and 2 bases from J, the junction contained 7 bases not matched to a gene. CDR3 nucleotides: TGTGCCAGTGGTGTAGCGGGAGGGCGAAACACCGGGGAGCTGTTTTTT. Encoded protein: CASGVAGGRNTGELFF.

The V and J genes are TRBV4-1 and TRBJ1-4; TRBD1 aligns across 7 bases. Germline V lookup: CDR1 MGHRA, CDR2 YSYEKL. Germline trimming cut 4 bases from V and 8 bases from J; bases unmatched to any gene: 13. The CDR3 covers 16 residues. CDR3 DNA sequence: TGCGCCAGCAGCCTCCCCCCGGGACAGAGACAGGAAAAACTGTTTTTT. This gives the protein CASSLPPGQRQEKLFF.

J is TRBJ2-7 and V is TRBV2; 8 bases align to TRBD2. The CDR3 has 18 residues. Germline CDR1 and CDR2: SNHLY and FYNNEI. Trimming at V came to 6 bases and at J to 2 bases, leaving 18 bases not matched to a gene. CDR3 nucleotide sequence: TGTGCCAGCAGCACCGGGGGGGTAGGGTTAGCCATTCCCTACGAGCAGTACTTC. Encoded protein: CASSTGGVGLAIPYEQYF.

This chain uses TRBV15 with TRBJ1-1, with D perhaps TRBD1 (5 bases). Germline loops: CDR1 LNHNV, CDR2 YYDKDF (reference sequence). The germline V and J ends were trimmed by 1 base and 4 bases, with 7 bases remaining between them. The CDR3 is made up of 13 amino acids. The CDR3 reads CATSRGQTTEAFF. The CDR3 DNA follows: TGTGCCACCAGCAGAGGACAGACCACTGAAGCTTTCTTT.

This rearrangement joins TRBV10-2 to TRBJ1-5; the D is unclear. CDR3 length equals 16 residues. The germline gives CDR1 WSHSY, CDR2 SAAADI. V lost 4 bases, J lost 1 base, and 14 bases lay in between. Here the CDR3 DNA reads TGCGCCAGCAGTGCCGGGAGAGGTGCAAGCAATCAGCCCCAGCATTTT. Residues: CASSAGRGASNQPQHF.

This clone was seen a single time. The chain couples TRBV7-2 to TRBJ1-6, with unresolved D. The CDR3 spans 17 residues. The ends were cut back, 1 base at V and 0 bases at J, with 10 bases in the middle. Germline values: CDR1 SGHTA, CDR2 FQGNSA. CDR3 DNA sequence: TGTGCCAGCAGCTTAGTCCGGCCTAGCTCCTATAATTCACCCCTCCACTTT. It yields the protein CASSLVRPSSYNSPLHF.

J is TRBJ2-7 and V is TRBV7-9; 12 positions match TRBD2. V was clipped by 3 bases and J by 3 bases; unmatched bases: 0. Germline-derived CDR1 and CDR2 are SEHNR and FQNEAQ (reference sequence). CDR3 size: 14 residues. The CDR3 DNA reads TGTGCCAGCAGCTTGGGACTAGCGGGCTACGAGCAGTACTTC. Translation gives CASSLGLAGYEQYF.

This clone has a handful of counts. This chain links TRBV5-1 with TRBJ2-7, with TRBD1 identical over 11 bases. This CDR3 is built from 15 residues. Germline-derived CDR1 and CDR2 are SGHRS and YFSETQ. V gave up 4 bases and J gave up 2 bases; unmatched junction bases: 5. The CDR3 nucleotides read TGCGCCAGCAGCGACGGGACAGGGGGGGCCTACGAGCAGTACTTC. It specifies CASSDGTGGAYEQYF.

This rearrangement joins TRBV28 to TRBJ1-5, with TRBD1 as a possible D gene (5 bases). With 3 bases removed from V and 6 bases from J, the gap between germline ends came to 27 bases. Germline V lookup: CDR1 MDHEN, CDR2 SYDVKM. The CDR3 is made up of 19 amino acids. CDR3 bases: TGTGCCAGCAGTTTGTATTCACAGGTTCTAACAAATGACTTTCAGCCCCAGCATTTT. Translating gives CASSLYSQVLTNDFQPQHF. The entire variable domain, with the rest obtained from reference TRBV28 and TRBJ1-5, is as follows: DVKVTQSSRYLVKRTGEKVFLECVQDMDHENMFWYRQDPGLGLRLIYFSYDVKMKEKGDIPEGYSVSREKKERFSLILESASTNQTSMYLCASSLYSQVLTNDFQPQHFGDGTRLSIL.

This chain connects TRBV21-1 to TRBJ2-7; the table gives TRBD1 as D, unverified against the DNA. TRBV21-1 is a pseudogene. CDR3 size: 17 residues. The CDR3 here is CASSKPDRADGSYEQYF. Here the CDR3 DNA reads TGTGCCAGCAGCAAACCAGACAGGGCGGATGGCTCCTACGAGCAGTACTTC.

The chain is built from TRBV4-3 and TRBJ1-5, with D possibly TRBD1 on 6 matching bases. Germline CDR1 LGHNA, CDR2 YSLEER. V lost 0 bases, J lost 0 bases, and 15 bases lay in between. The CDR3 spans 18 residues. CDR3 sequence (DNA): TGCGCCAGCAGCCAAGACACCCGAGACAGGACTAGCAATCAGCCCCAGCATTTT. Its protein product is CASSQDTRDRTSNQPQHF.

This clone was picked up a small number of times. The V gene is TRBV4-1, the J gene TRBJ2-1, with unresolved D. Trimming took off 0 bases at V and 5 bases at J, with 8 bases between the two ends. The CDR3 is made up of 14 amino acids. Germline values: CDR1 MGHRA, CDR2 YSYEKL. CDR3 sequence (DNA): TGCGCCAGCAGCCAAGAAACAGAACACAATGAGCAGTTCTTC. Protein sequence: CASSQETEHNEQFF.

The chain is built from TRBV5-1 and TRBJ2-7, with D hard to call. CDR3 length: 14 residues. Germline V lookup: CDR1 SGHRS, CDR2 YFSETQ. V was clipped by 1 base and J by 4 bases, with 12 bases between them. The CDR3 DNA follows: TGCGCCAGCAGCTTGTCCGACACCCAATACGAGCAGTACTTC. As protein: CASSLSDTQYEQYF.

The gene calls are TRBV5-1 and TRBJ1-1; 7 bases agree with TRBD1. The germline gives CDR1 SGHRS, CDR2 YFSETQ. The CDR3 covers 14 residues. Trimming cost V 8 bases and J 11 bases; bases outside gene matches: 18. The CDR3 region is CASSTPGQTYRAFF. Here the CDR3 DNA reads TGCGCCAGTTCGACTCCGGGACAGACTTATCGCGCTTTCTTT.

The rearrangement links TRBV28 to TRBJ1-5; a weak D match, TRBD1 (5 bases). Between the trimmed V and J ends, which lost 3 bases and 6 bases, there was a span of 21 bases. Germline values: CDR1 MDHEN, CDR2 SYDVKM. This CDR3 has 17 amino acids. DNA of the CDR3: TGTGCCAGCAGTTTGTTAAGTTCCAGGGTGGAGGGTCAGCCCCAGCATTTT. Protein product: CASSLLSSRVEGQPQHF.

This clone was observed a single time. This chain links TRBV5-1 with TRBJ1-2; tentatively, D is TRBD1 (6 bases). Germline V CDR1 and CDR2: SGHRS, YFSETQ. The CDR3 totals 16 residues. V lost 4 bases to trimming and J lost 3 bases, with 19 bases between them. The CDR3 is CASSLLRAGEDYGYTF. The CDR3 DNA follows: TGCGCCAGCAGCCTTTTGCGGGCAGGGGAAGACTATGGCTACACCTTC.

This rearrangement joins TRBV19 to TRBJ2-7; TRBD1 matches at 9 bases. This CDR3 spans 16 amino acids. Germline V lookup: CDR1 LNHDA, CDR2 SQIVND (reference sequence). V was pared by 3 bases and J by 7 bases, with 13 bases of the junction left unmatched. Here the CDR3 reads CASSIRTGTGSKEQYF. CDR3 in DNA: TGTGCCAGTAGTATCAGGACCGGGACAGGGTCTAAAGAGCAGTACTTC.

V gene TRBV30 combines with J gene TRBJ2-7; a weak D match, TRBD2 (7 bases). Trimming removed 3 bases from V and 2 bases from J, with 20 bases in between. From germline, CDR1 is GTSNPN and CDR2 SVGIG (reference sequence). This CDR3 is 16 amino acids long. The CDR3 nucleotides read TGTGCCTGGAGGGGGTTTGTAACGGGGGGCCCCTACGAGCAGTACTTC. Protein sequence: CAWRGFVTGGPYEQYF.

The J gene is TRBJ2-1, the V gene TRBV5-1, with 7 bases lining up with TRBD1. This CDR3 contains 17 residues. CDR1 SGHRS and CDR2 YFSETQ come from the germline V gene. With V trimmed by 4 bases and J by 0 bases, 10 bases remained unmatched. The CDR3 DNA sequence: TGCGCCAGCAGCCTCGGAGCTTGGGACAGCTCCTACAATGAGCAGTTCTTC. It translates to CASSLGAWDSSYNEQFF.

The chain recombines TRBV28 with TRBJ1-5; 7 positions match TRBD1. The trim removed 6 bases at V and 2 bases at J, leaving 4 bases unmatched. From germline, CDR1 is MDHEN and CDR2 SYDVKM. The CDR3 covers 14 residues. In DNA form, the CDR3 reads TGTGCCAGCAGCCGACAGGGAGGCAATCAGCCCCAGCATTTT. It specifies CASSRQGGNQPQHF.

J is TRBJ2-1 and V is TRBV5-4; maybe TRBD2 (5 bases). This CDR3 is built from 18 residues. CDR1 and CDR2 from the germline V gene are SGHNT and YYREEE (reference sequence). V was cut by 2 bases and J by 1 base, with 19 bases left in between. Written as DNA, the CDR3 is TGTGCCAGCAGCTTTCTTCCTCCCCGGGATCATTCCTACAATGAGCAGTTCTTC. This codes for CASSFLPPRDHSYNEQFF.